Each of the 23 T cell receptor beta chains below was sequenced from the same sample in a study of blood T cell repertoires in COVID-19 (dated by TCRdb to 2020 to 2022). Libraries were made using the immunoSEQ multiplex PCR assay. TCRdb limited this immuneACCESS table to in-frame rearrangements with V and J called. A share of clones is missing; checked studies link under half to unresolved V genes, and the rest is unexplained. The sample contains fewer than 200,000 clones, 75% to 85% of them found a single time. The ten largest make up approximately 1.4% of the sample. The sample comprised peripheral blood. Receptor source: a human donor in a cohort sampled during active COVID-19.

This clone was observed once. The rearrangement links TRBV9 to TRBJ2-7; 7 bases fit TRBD2. The CDR3 covers 16 residues. V lost 0 bases and J lost 3; bases outside the gene matches: 9. Germline loops: CDR1 SGDLS, CDR2 YYNGEE. The CDR3: CASSVDATGGIYEQYF. The CDR3 bases are TGTGCCAGCAGCGTAGATGCCACGGGAGGCATCTACGAGCAGTACTTC.

This rearrangement joins TRBV5-8 to TRBJ2-6; the D gene is possibly TRBD1 (5 bases). Looked up from germline, CDR1 is SGHTS and CDR2 is YDEGEE. Trimming stripped 10 bases from V and 4 bases from J, with 12 bases between. This CDR3 comprises 13 residues. The CDR3 loop is CASRDYGANVLTF. The CDR3 DNA is TGTGCCTCCAGGGATTACGGGGCCAACGTCCTGACTTTC.

The CDR3 coding sequence is TGTGCCAGCAGCTCCCAGACAGGCCAGGCCTACGAGCAGTACTTC. It translates to CASSSQTGQAYEQYF. V is TRBV7-6 and J is TRBJ2-7; D perhaps matches TRBD1 (6 bases). This CDR3 contains 15 residues. Trimming pared 4 bases from V and 2 bases from J, leaving 15 bases between. Per germline, CDR1 SGHVS and CDR2 FNYEAQ.

CDR3 sequence (DNA): TGTGCCAGTAGTATGCAGTCCTACGAGCAGTACTTC. Protein sequence: CASSMQSYEQYF. The chain couples TRBV19 to TRBJ2-7; no clear D. The CDR3 loop spans 12 amino acids. With 3 bases removed from V and 1 base from J, the gap between germline ends came to 4 bases. Germline CDR1 LNHDA, CDR2 SQIVND (reference sequence).

V usage is TRBV4-3 and J usage is TRBJ2-1, with a weak D call TRBD1 (5 bases). The CDR3 runs 13 residues. The V end was cut by 3 bases, the J end by 7 bases, with 10 bases between. Germline CDR1 and CDR2: LGHNA and YSLEER. The CDR3 reads CASSHEDRNEQFF. Here the CDR3 DNA reads TGCGCCAGCAGCCACGAAGACAGAAATGAGCAGTTCTTC.

J is TRBJ1-1 and V is TRBV5-1; perhaps TRBD1 as D (5 bases). CDR1 is SGHRS and CDR2 is YFSETQ in the germline V gene. With 0 bases removed from V and 5 bases from J, the gap between germline ends came to 11 bases. The CDR3 loop spans 14 amino acids. The CDR3 spells CASSLAGRVTEAFF. The CDR3 DNA sequence: TGCGCCAGCAGCTTGGCGGGCAGGGTGACTGAAGCTTTCTTT. The full variable domain, rest sourced from reference TRBV5-1 and TRBJ1-1, is KAGVTQTPRYLIKTRGQQVTLSCSPISGHRSVSWYQQTPGQGLQFLFEYFSETQRNKGNFPGRFSGRQFSNSRSEMNVSTLELGDSALYLCASSLAGRVTEAFFGQGTRLTVV.

This clone has only one observation. The chain carries TRBV7-8 and TRBJ2-5; possibly TRBD2 for D (5 bases). The CDR3 is 13 residues long. The germline V gene has CDR1 SGHVS and CDR2 FQNEAQ. V lost 5 bases to trimming and J lost 1 base, with 8 bases between them. The CDR3 loop is CASSRLSQETQYF. DNA for the CDR3: TGTGCCAGCAGCCGACTATCCCAAGAGACCCAGTACTTC.

The rearrangement joins TRBV6-5 to TRBJ2-1, with D possibly matching TRBD1 (6 bases). The CDR3 spans 14 residues. Trimming took 5 bases from V and 3 from J, leaving 11 bases between them. Germline V lookup: CDR1 MNHEY, CDR2 SVGAGI. The CDR3 region has the DNA TGTGCCAGCAGTCCGCGGACAGTCTACAATGAGCAGTTCTTC. This encodes CASSPRTVYNEQFF.

The chain carries TRBV28 and TRBJ2-6, with 7 bases aligning to TRBD1. The J segment lost 0 bases and the V segment lost 4 bases, leaving 0 bases of the junction unmatched. CDR3 size: 15 residues. Germline V gene data show CDR1 as MDHEN and CDR2 as SYDVKM. The DNA of the CDR3 is TGTGCCAGCAGTTCAGGGGGCTCTGGGGCCAACGTCCTGACTTTC. Its translation: CASSSGGSGANVLTF.

The rearrangement links TRBV18 to TRBJ1-1; possible D gene TRBD1, 6 bases. Germline CDR1 KGHSH, CDR2 LQKENI. The length of the CDR3 is 15 residues. V lost 3 bases and J lost 4, with 15 bases in between. DNA of the CDR3: TGTGCCAGCTCACCTGGGGGGGGCTTGGGCACTGAAGCTTTCTTT. Protein sequence: CASSPGGGLGTEAFF.

V usage is TRBV11-3 and J usage is TRBJ1-2; D unresolved. Looked up from germline, CDR1 is SGHNT and CDR2 is YENEEA. V was pared by 5 bases and J by 8 bases, with 12 bases between. This CDR3 is 12 amino acids long. The CDR3 coding sequence is TGTGCCAGCAGCACTCAAGAGAACGGCTACACCTTC. Protein product: CASSTQENGYTF. Complete variable domain (other parts from reference TRBV11-3 and TRBJ1-2): EAGVVQSPRYKIIEKKQPVAFWCNPISGHNTLYWYLQNLGQGPELLIRYENEEAVDDSQLPKDRFSAERLKGVDSTLKIQPAELGDSAVYLCASSTQENGYTFGSGTRLTVV.

This clone appeared once. The V gene is TRBV9, the J gene TRBJ2-7, with TRBD1 identical over 8 bases. CDR1 SGDLS and CDR2 YYNGEE come from the germline V gene. The trim removed 0 bases at V and 7 bases at J, leaving 12 bases unmatched. The CDR3 has 16 amino acids. This CDR3 is CASSVGQGIGTGEQYF. The CDR3 DNA reads as TGTGCCAGCAGCGTAGGACAGGGGATCGGGACCGGGGAGCAGTACTTC.

CDR3 sequence (DNA): TGTGCCAGCCGACCCGGGACAGGGGGAAAAGAAGCTTTCTTT. This encodes CASRPGTGGKEAFF. The chain carries TRBV28 and TRBJ1-1, with TRBD1 matching 11 bases. Germline V lookup: CDR1 MDHEN, CDR2 SYDVKM. Trimming took 8 bases from V and 8 from J; bases not matched to a gene: 10. CDR3 size: 14 residues.

This chain connects TRBV19 to TRBJ1-5, with D maybe TRBD1 (6 bases). This CDR3 region has 16 residues. With 1 base removed from V and 3 bases from J, the gap between germline ends came to 13 bases. CDR1 is LNHDA and CDR2 is SQIVND in the germline V gene (reference sequence). The CDR3 DNA sequence: TGTGCCAGTAGTATAGGTCCAGGGGAGACCAATCAGCCCCAGCATTTT. Translating it yields CASSIGPGETNQPQHF.

V is TRBV6-5 and J is TRBJ1-5; weak D call: TRBD1 (5 bases). This CDR3 comprises 13 residues. Trimming removed 5 bases from V and 6 bases from J, with 11 bases in between. Germline lookup yields CDR1 MNHEY and CDR2 SVGAGI. CDR3 region: CASSTQGSQPQHF. The CDR3 DNA follows: TGTGCCAGCAGTACCCAGGGAAGTCAGCCCCAGCATTTT.

The CDR3, as DNA: TGCGCCAGCAGTCCACGAGGGGGCAGGCCCGGGGACAATGAAAAACTGTTTTTT. Translation gives CASSPRGGRPGDNEKLFF. This chain links TRBV23-1 with TRBJ1-4; 7 bases are a match to TRBD1. TRBV23-1 has ORF status, its function being uncertain. This CDR3 has 18 residues. V gave up 4 bases and J gave up 5 bases; unmatched junction bases: 16.

The chain links TRBV7-8 to TRBJ2-1; no clear D gene. This CDR3 has 16 amino acids. Germline V gene data show CDR1 as SGHVS and CDR2 as FQNEAQ. The V end lost 5 bases, the J end lost 0 bases, and 14 bases lay between the germline ends. The CDR3: CASSPETPSSYNEQFF. The CDR3 DNA reads TGTGCCAGCAGCCCAGAGACACCGAGCTCCTACAATGAGCAGTTCTTC.

The chain has TRBV3-1 (or the pseudogene TRBV3-2) and TRBJ2-1, with 7 bases aligning to TRBD2. CDR1 is LGHDT and CDR2 is YNNKEL in the germline V gene (reference sequence). The CDR3 consists of 12 residues. J lost 8 bases, V lost 4 bases, and 2 bases had no gene match. The DNA for the CDR3 is TGTGCCAGCAGCCGAGCGGGACATGAGCAGTTCTTC. Protein: CASSRAGHEQFF.

The chain has TRBV6-5 and TRBJ1-5; TRBD1 matches 7 bases. The germline CDR1 and CDR2 sequences are MNHEY and SVGAGI. CDR3 size: 14 residues. V was clipped by 6 bases and J by 6 bases; unmatched bases: 8. The CDR3 nucleotides are TGTGCCAGCAGACCCGGACAGGCTTCTCAGCCCCAGCATTTT. This translates into CASRPGQASQPQHF.

Details on this clone: The junction departs from the called germline gene at one end, perhaps through a read error. The rearrangement joins TRBV6-4 to TRBJ1-1; 7 positions agree with TRBD1. CDR1 MRHNA and CDR2 SNTAGT come from the germline V gene. CDR3 length: 8 residues. The CDR3 DNA sequence: TGTGCCAGCAGGGGGGACAGATTT. It yields the protein CASRGDRF.

In its sample, this clone was seen a few times. The rearrangement joins TRBV3-1 (or the pseudogene TRBV3-2) to TRBJ1-3; D not certain. CDR1 is LGHDT and CDR2 is YNNKEL in the germline V gene (reference sequence). Trimming removed 0 bases from V and 2 bases from J, with 8 bases in between. The CDR3 sequence is 15 residues long. CDR3 residues: CASSQERTTGNTIYF. Written as DNA, the CDR3 is TGTGCCAGCAGCCAAGAGAGGACTACTGGAAACACCATATATTTT.

In this sample, this clone turned up a few times. The V call is TRBV28, the J call TRBJ1-3; no clear D. The CDR3 loop spans 11 amino acids. Germline V lookup: CDR1 MDHEN, CDR2 SYDVKM. CDR3 region: CVSFSGNTIYF. DNA for the CDR3: TGTGTTAGCTTCTCTGGAAACACCATATATTTT.

This sequence joins TRBV7-2 and TRBJ2-7; 15 bases are shared with TRBD2. This CDR3 region has 18 residues. V lost 5 bases to trimming and J lost 2 bases; unmatched junction nucleotides: 10. Germline values: CDR1 SGHTA, CDR2 FQGNSA. Here the CDR3 reads CASSPRTSGRASTYEQYF. The CDR3 bases are TGTGCCAGCAGCCCCAGGACTAGCGGGAGGGCCAGCACCTACGAGCAGTACTTC.